This paragraph covers one TCR beta chain sequence. Its antigen is undetermined. This CDR3 comprises 10 residues. The germline V gene encodes CDR1 MNHEY and CDR2 SVGEGT. V lost 6 bases and J lost 8, with 7 bases in between. These data belong to a study of T cell repertoires in cytomegalovirus infection. Study-wide background: Both recently identified HLA-C-restricted and well-studied HLA-B-restricted CMV epitopes were used in the study. General study results and limits: HLA-C-restricted CMV-specific TCR beta clonotypes prevailed in the ex vivo response.

Via MiXCR, TCRdb re-called the reads, giving one row per CDR3 protein. The sample carries approximately 990,000 distinct CDR3 sequences, about 33% recorded once. Source: cultured CD8+ T cells from PBMCs, taken from culture after CMV antigen stimulation. The clonotype comes from a human donor in good health (CMV status not recorded). Some clones in this sample may be carry-over from other donors' samples. The chain uses TRBV6-2 or TRBV6-3 and TRBJ1-2; D gene uncertain. The CDR3 region is CASRDGGYTF. Written as DNA, the CDR3 is TGTGCCAGCAGGGACGGCGGCTACACCTTC.